This paragraph covers one T cell receptor beta chain sequence. Its antigen remains unidentified. V gave up 7 bases and J gave up 4 bases, with 13 bases separating them. Per germline, CDR1 ENHRY and CDR2 SYGVKD. The CDR3 has 14 residues. The protocol was immunoSEQ multiplex PCR, while the TCRdb copy is restricted to in-frame clones and leaves out a portion. This sample has 55,000 to 75,000 clones, with 87% found just once. The entry originates in a study of OX40 agonist ivuxolimab in advanced cancers. Study-wide findings and caveats: Expanded clones tended on average to be more numerous among CD8+ T cells than CD4+.

The genes are TRBV10-3 and TRBJ1-4; TRBD1 is a possible D gene (5 bases). The input for sequencing was CD4+ or CD8+ T cells sorted from blood, taken in a trial of the OX40 agonist ivuxolimab. The TCR sequence derives from an adult with an advanced solid tumor such as melanoma, head and neck, liver or kidney cancer. In DNA form, the CDR3 reads TGTGCCATCACCTCAGGGTTGGATAATGAAAAACTGTTTTTT. Amino acid sequence: CAITSGLDNEKLFF.